The 28 T cell receptor beta chains below were found in one sample sequenced in a study of cytomegalovirus exposure and HLA in healthy donors. PCR was performed using 60 Vbeta and 13 Jbeta primers. Assay: immunoSEQ multiplex PCR; the TCRdb copy retains only in-frame clones and omits some. This table holds approximately 110,000 clones, just over 75% found once. What was sequenced was PBMCs. These receptors originate from a man aged 35-49 years in good health and CMV-seropositive.

This clone has just a few counts. The chain joins TRBV30 to TRBJ1-6; D is unresolved. V was trimmed by 5 bases and J by 6 bases, leaving 11 bases between them. The CDR3 length is 13 residues. The germline V gene encodes CDR1 GTSNPN and CDR2 SVGIG (reference sequence). This CDR3 is CAWGSVFNSPLHF. The CDR3 nucleotides are TGTGCCTGGGGTTCAGTTTTTAATTCACCCCTCCACTTT.

This chain connects TRBV29-1 to TRBJ2-5; D not resolved. V lost 4 bases and J lost 0, with 3 bases in between. CDR3 length: 11 amino acids. Germline values: CDR1 SQVTM, CDR2 ANQGSEA. The CDR3 here is CSVAYQETQYF. The DNA of the CDR3 is TGCAGCGTTGCATACCAAGAGACCCAGTACTTC.

A remark on this clone: Germline and junction disagree at one end, which may indicate a read error. The genes are TRBV7-9 and TRBJ1-2; maybe TRBD1 (6 bases). Germline V lookup: CDR1 SEHNR, CDR2 FQNEAQ (reference sequence). The CDR3 is 14 residues long. The CDR3 protein is CASSVAQGINGYTF. CDR3 nucleotide sequence: TGTGCCAGCAGCGTAGCTCAGGGGATTAATGGCTACACCTTC.

Note on this clone: An end of the junction differs from the germline gene, which may be a read error. The identical CDR3 is also encoded by other nucleotide sequences in the sample. The chain employs TRBV30 and TRBJ2-6; the D gene is possibly TRBD1 (6 bases). The CDR3 runs to 15 residues. Per germline, CDR1 GTSNPN and CDR2 SVGIG (reference sequence). CDR3 sequence reads: CAWSTGNSGANGLTF. For the CDR3, the DNA is TGTGCCTGGAGTACAGGGAACTCTGGGGCCAACGGCCTGACTTTC.

This rearrangement joins TRBV28 to TRBJ2-1; 7 nucleotides align to TRBD1. The germline V gene has CDR1 MDHEN and CDR2 SYDVKM. V lost 5 bases, J lost 5 bases, and 12 bases stayed unmatched. CDR3 length: 16 residues. The CDR3, as DNA: TGTGCCAGCAGTACACAGCATCCGGGACAGAACAATGAGCAGTTCTTC. This codes for CASSTQHPGQNNEQFF.

The CDR3 is CASSGSDRGRETQYF. CDR3 nucleotides: TGTGCCAGCAGTGGATCGGACAGGGGGCGGGAGACCCAGTACTTC. The chain couples TRBV28 to TRBJ2-5; TRBD1 matches at 11 bases. CDR1 MDHEN and CDR2 SYDVKM come from the germline V gene. V was clipped by 5 bases and J by 5 bases; unmatched bases: 7. There are 15 residues in the CDR3.

The chain links TRBV7-3 to TRBJ1-1; D is unclear. The CDR3 consists of 13 residues. Trimming shortened V by 2 bases and J by 1 base, and 5 bases separated the two germline ends. Germline CDR1 SGHTA, CDR2 FQGTGA. In DNA form, the CDR3 reads TGTGCCAGCAGCTTAGCCGGGAACACTGAAGCTTTCTTT. Amino acids: CASSLAGNTEAFF.

In this sample, this clone turned up a few times. This chain joins TRBV27 and TRBJ2-1; 7 positions match TRBD1. Germline values: CDR1 MNHEY, CDR2 SMNVEV (reference sequence). Germline trimming cut 1 base from V and 6 bases from J; bases unmatched to any gene: 18. This CDR3 is built from 19 residues. In DNA, the CDR3 is TGTGCCAGCAGTTTATGGTCGACAGGGCCAGAATTGCCTCCCAATGAGCAGTTCTTC. Its translation is CASSLWSTGPELPPNEQFF.

The rearrangement joins TRBV15 to TRBJ2-3; D not resolved. In germline, CDR1 is LNHNV, CDR2 YYDKDF (reference sequence). Trimming stripped 1 base from V and 0 bases from J, with 11 bases between. CDR3 length: 16 residues. CDR3 loop: CATSRAGAGSTDTQYF. The DNA for the CDR3 is TGTGCCACCAGCAGAGCCGGCGCAGGCAGCACAGATACGCAGTATTTT.

On this clone: The junction departs from the called germline gene at one end, perhaps through a read error. The chain combines TRBV5-1 with TRBJ2-7; TRBD1 agrees at 7 bases. Germline V lookup: CDR1 SGHRS, CDR2 YFSETQ. The CDR3 has 15 amino acids. Here the CDR3 DNA reads TGCGCCAGGAGCTTGGCCCAAACAGGGGCCTACGAGCAGTACTTC. It specifies CARSLAQTGAYEQYF. Full variable domain (remainder filled in from reference TRBV5-1 and TRBJ2-7): KAGVTQTPRYLIKTRGQQVTLSCSPISGHRSVSWYQQTPGQGLQFLFEYFSETQRNKGNFPGRFSGRQFSNSRSEMNVSTLELGDSALYLCARSLAQTGAYEQYFGPGTRLTVT.

CDR3 protein: CASSQPGQKGNEQFF. The CDR3 DNA follows: TGTGCCAGCAGCCAACCGGGACAGAAAGGAAATGAGCAGTTCTTC. The chain joins TRBV5-4 to TRBJ2-1, with 7 bases that match TRBD1. V gave up 4 bases and J gave up 7 bases; unmatched junction bases: 11. Germline V gene lookup returns CDR1 SGHNT and CDR2 YYREEE (reference sequence). This CDR3 has 15 residues. Full variable domain (rest looked up from reference TRBV5-4 and TRBJ2-1): ETGVTQSPTHLIKTRGQQVTLRCSSQSGHNTVSWYQQALGQGPQFIFQYYREEENGRGNFPPRFSGLQFPNYSSELNVNALELDDSALYLCASSQPGQKGNEQFFGPGTRLTVL.

Only a few counts were recorded for this clone. V gene TRBV7-2 combines with J gene TRBJ2-7, with a possible D match to TRBD2 (6 bases). The CDR3 is 15 residues long. Trimming pared 3 bases from V and 4 bases from J, leaving 16 bases between. In germline, CDR1 is SGHTA, CDR2 FQGNSA. The DNA of the CDR3 is TGTGCCAGCAGCTTGGGGGGAGCGATGGTTTACGAGCAGTACTTC. It yields the protein CASSLGGAMVYEQYF. Full variable domain (rest looked up from reference TRBV7-2 and TRBJ2-7): GAGVSQSPSNKVTEKGKDVELRCDPISGHTALYWYRQSLGQGLEFLIYFQGNSAPDKSGLPSDRFSAERTGGSVSTLTIQRTQQEDSAVYLCASSLGGAMVYEQYFGPGTRLTVT.

The CDR3 here is CAWSQIAGGSETQYF. The CDR3 bases are TGTGCCTGGAGTCAGATAGCGGGAGGCTCTGAGACCCAGTACTTC. The chain joins TRBV30 to TRBJ2-5; TRBD2 aligns across 10 bases. Germline CDR1 and CDR2: GTSNPN and SVGIG (reference sequence). The CDR3 is 15 residues long. Unmatched junction bases numbered 8, after V lost 2 bases and J lost 5 bases.

The chain uses TRBV4-1 and TRBJ2-4; D perhaps matches TRBD1 (6 bases). Germline V gives CDR1 MGHRA, CDR2 YSYEKL. The V end was cut by 0 bases, the J end by 6 bases, with 18 bases between. There are 17 residues in the CDR3. The CDR3 DNA reads TGCGCCAGCAGCCAAGATAAAACGCCTTTGGACAGAAACATTCAGTACTTC. Protein: CASSQDKTPLDRNIQYF.

V usage is TRBV15 and J usage is TRBJ2-7, with D unresolved. Germline V gives CDR1 LNHNV, CDR2 YYDKDF (reference sequence). V was clipped by 4 bases and J by 0 bases, with 13 bases between them. CDR3 size: 15 residues. The CDR3 loop is CATSKAAQFSYEQYF. The CDR3 DNA follows: TGTGCCACCAGCAAGGCGGCGCAATTCTCCTACGAGCAGTACTTC. Full variable domain (outside the CDR3, taken from reference TRBV15 and TRBJ2-7): DAMVIQNPRYQVTQFGKPVTLSCSQTLNHNVMYWYQQKSSQAPKLLFHYYDKDFNNEADTPDNFQSRRPNTSFCFLDIRSPGLGDTAMYLCATSKAAQFSYEQYFGPGTRLTVT.

V gene TRBV2 combines with J gene TRBJ1-2; D might be TRBD1 (5 bases). V lost 8 bases to trimming and J lost 4 bases, with 11 bases between them. Looked up from germline, CDR1 is SNHLY and CDR2 is FYNNEI. The CDR3 contains 12 residues. The CDR3 loop is CASGGESYGYTF. CDR3 DNA: TGTGCCAGCGGGGGGGAAAGCTATGGCTACACCTTC.

This clone was counted a single time. The V gene is TRBV7-8, the J gene TRBJ2-5; D might be TRBD2 (5 bases). This CDR3 contains 12 residues. Germline CDR1 SGHVS, CDR2 FQNEAQ. V lost 5 bases and J lost 4, with 8 bases in between. This CDR3 is CASSRGTETQYF. The CDR3 nucleotides are TGTGCCAGCAGCCGGGGTACAGAGACCCAGTACTTC.

The gene calls are TRBV7-9 and TRBJ1-3; 8 bases fit TRBD1. This CDR3 has 17 amino acids. Trimming at V came to 2 bases and at J to 1 base, leaving 7 bases not matched to a gene. Germline CDR1 and CDR2: SEHNR and FQNEAQ (reference sequence). The DNA of the CDR3 is TGTGCCAGCAGCTTATGGCAGGGGGCCGGTTCTGGAAACACCATATATTTT. This gives the protein CASSLWQGAGSGNTIYF.

The chain employs TRBV4-2 and TRBJ2-6; tentative D call: TRBD1 (6 bases). The CDR3 is made up of 17 amino acids. V was pared by 2 bases and J by 1 base, with 12 bases between. The germline V gene encodes CDR1 LGHNA and CDR2 YNFKEQ. The DNA for the CDR3 is TGTGCCAGCAGCCAAAGGGGGATTCTTTCTGGGGCCAACGTCCTGACTTTC. Translation gives CASSQRGILSGANVLTF.

The count of this clone is one. The chain joins TRBV18 to TRBJ2-3; 8 bases are shared with TRBD2. J was trimmed by 6 bases and V by 2 bases; bases with no gene match: 7. This CDR3 spans 15 amino acids. Per the germline V gene, CDR1 is KGHSH and CDR2 is LQKENI. CDR3 sequence: CASSPGTRGVDTQYF. For the CDR3, the DNA is TGTGCCAGCTCACCAGGGACTAGGGGCGTGGATACGCAGTATTTT.

Written as DNA, the CDR3 is TGTGCCAGCAGCTTAAGCTCGACAGGGACGGTTGGCTACACCTTC. It specifies CASSLSSTGTVGYTF. The rearrangement joins TRBV11-3 to TRBJ1-2, with 7 bases matching TRBD1. Germline-derived CDR1 and CDR2 are SGHNT and YENEEA. Losses at the gene ends were 2 bases for V and 7 bases for J; bases not matched to a gene: 10. This CDR3 has 15 amino acids.

This clone has just a few counts. This sequence joins TRBV19 and TRBJ1-2; D is undetermined. Per germline, CDR1 LNHDA and CDR2 SQIVND (reference sequence). Trimming pared 5 bases from V and 2 bases from J, leaving 15 bases between. The CDR3 consists of 15 residues. The CDR3: CASSPRTNANYGYTF. The DNA of the CDR3 is TGTGCCAGTAGTCCGCGCACTAATGCCAACTATGGCTACACCTTC.

In its sample, this clone was seen a few times. DNA of the CDR3: TGTGCCAGCAGACACATTGACACTGAAGCTTTCTTT. This sequence encodes CASRHIDTEAFF. The chain recombines TRBV6-5 with TRBJ1-1; D uncertain. With 6 bases removed from V and 3 bases from J, the gap between germline ends came to 8 bases. The CDR3 consists of 12 residues. Germline CDR1 and CDR2: MNHEY and SVGAGI.

CDR3 sequence (DNA): TGTGCCTGGACTAGGCCCACCGGGGAGCTGTTTTTT. Amino acids: CAWTRPTGELFF. The chain recombines TRBV30 with TRBJ2-2; D gene unclear. V shed 4 bases and J shed 4 bases, with 7 bases lying between them. The germline CDR1 and CDR2 sequences are GTSNPN and SVGIG (reference sequence). The CDR3 sequence is 12 residues long.

The J gene is TRBJ2-7, the V gene TRBV29-1, with D tentatively TRBD1 (6 bases). Trimming shortened V by 1 base and J by 0 bases, and 7 bases separated the two germline ends. Looked up from germline, CDR1 is SQVTM and CDR2 is ANQGSEA. CDR3 length: 13 amino acids. CDR3 nucleotide sequence: TGCAGCGTTGAAGGGACAGACTCCTACGAGCAGTACTTC. It yields the protein CSVEGTDSYEQYF.

To note about this clone: The junction departs from the called germline gene at one end, perhaps through a read error. This chain connects TRBV7-2 to TRBJ2-6, with D perhaps matching TRBD1 (5 bases). The CDR3 contains 15 residues. The V gene's germline CDR1 is SGHTA and CDR2 FQGNSA. The CDR3 here is CASSQSSSGANGLTF. The CDR3 DNA follows: TGTGCCAGCAGTCAATCCAGCTCTGGGGCCAACGGCCTGACTTTC.

This rearrangement joins TRBV10-2 to TRBJ1-1, with 8 bases matching TRBD1. The CDR3 length is 12 residues. Germline V gene lookup returns CDR1 WSHSY and CDR2 SAAADI. V was clipped by 6 bases and J by 5 bases; unmatched bases: 2. The CDR3 here is CASRRTGTEAFF. DNA for the CDR3: TGCGCCAGCAGAAGGACAGGGACTGAAGCTTTCTTT.

The chain is built from TRBV7-2 and TRBJ1-2; no firm D call. Germline V gene data show CDR1 as SGHTA and CDR2 as FQGNSA. CDR3 length equals 13 residues. The ends were cut back, 5 bases at V and 5 bases at J, with 12 bases in the middle. The CDR3 coding sequence is TGTGCCAGCAGCGCTAGCCCCCTTTATGGCTACACCTTC. As protein: CASSASPLYGYTF.